This T cell receptor (beta chain) was identified in a study of blood T cell repertoires in COVID-19. Study-level information: Material from acute and convalescent COVID-19 was sourced from the United States, Italy and Spain. The analysed material was cDNA or gDNA that came from T cells, B-cell-depleted T cells, or PBMCs.

Per the study methods: Estimation of nucleated cell counts was performed using reference gene primer amplification. The table came from immunoSEQ multiplex PCR; TCRdb's copy has only in-frame clones and leaves some out. V and J calls and clone size are given by that table; D and trimming were obtained from the DNA. The profile shows tens of thousands of clones, 80% to 90% of them singletons. The germline gives CDR1 SGHVS, CDR2 FQNEAQ. The CDR3 extends over 17 amino acids. V shed 1 base and J shed 0 bases, with 15 bases lying between them. This chain joins TRBV7-8 and TRBJ1-2; perhaps TRBD1 as D (5 bases). This clonotype originated in an older man in a cohort sampled during active COVID-19. Sequencing was done on a sample of peripheral blood. CDR3: CASSLEEGPGANYGYTF. The CDR3, as DNA: TGTGCCAGCAGCTTAGAGGAGGGACCCGGGGCTAACTATGGCTACACCTTC.